This is a list of T cell receptor beta chains from one sample in a study of shared clonotypes between healthy human individuals. Clones were sequenced by immunoSEQ multiplex PCR, and TCRdb holds only the in-frame ones, with some missing. The sample shows 450,000 to 500,000 clones, 79% of them seen only once. Sequencing was done on a sample of PBMCs. Source of these receptors: a woman between 40 and 50 years old in good health. Some clones in this sample may be carry-over from other donors' samples. Each CDR3 is given with its conserved first and last residue. Each record gives: V gene, clone size, J gene, D gene, CDR3 protein, CDR3 DNA. D genes are given only for firm matches. Clone size is not always given. Where it is, it says once, few, many or a class for expanded clones.

TRBV5-1	.	TRBJ2-7	TRBD1	CASSFGQGLGEQYF	TGCGCCAGCAGCTTCGGACAGGGGTTGGGCGAGCAGTACTTC
TRBV28	.	TRBJ1-1	.	CASSPQAGVEAFF	TGTGCCAGCAGCCCCCAAGCGGGTGTTGAAGCTTTCTTT
TRBV28	once	TRBJ2-1	TRBD2	CASEAGGPENEQFF	TGTGCCAGCGAAGCGGGAGGGCCAGAGAATGAGCAGTTCTTC
TRBV7-8	.	TRBJ2-7	TRBD2	CASRQGLAVSYEQYF	TGTGCCAGCAGACAAGGGCTAGCGGTGTCCTACGAGCAGTACTTC
TRBV13	.	TRBJ2-1	.	CASSSLYNEQFF	TGTGCCAGCAGCTCCCTATACAATGAGCAGTTCTTC
TRBV7-6	.	TRBJ1-1	TRBD1	CASSPGTAHGAFF	TGTGCCAGCAGCCCCGGGACAGCCCATGGAGCTTTCTTT
TRBV6-1	few	TRBJ1-2	.	CASSEAGVFGYTF	TGTGCCAGCAGTGAAGCGGGGGTTTTTGGCTACACCTTC
TRBV28	few	TRBJ2-5	TRBD1	CASSSFGTGEETQYF	TGTGCCAGCAGTTCTTTTGGGACAGGGGAAGAGACCCAGTACTTC
TRBV28	.	TRBJ1-2	.	CASNQGSYGYTF	TGTGCCAGCAACCAGGGGAGCTATGGCTACACCTTC
TRBV7-9	few	TRBJ2-5	TRBD2	CASSQRLAGVETQYF	TGTGCCAGCAGCCAGCGACTAGCGGGAGTGGAGACCCAGTACTTC
TRBV5-6	.	TRBJ1-4	TRBD1	CASSRGQGFEKLFF	TGTGCCAGCAGCCGGGGACAGGGGTTCGAAAAACTGTTTTTT
TRBV28	.	TRBJ1-5	TRBD1	CASSLWGQGVKGNQPQHF	TGTGCCAGCAGTTTATGGGGACAGGGGGTAAAGGGCAATCAGCCCCAGCATTTT
TRBV19	once	TRBJ2-1	.	CASTLQATLSYNEQFF	TGTGCCAGTACCCTCCAGGCGACCCTCTCCTACAATGAGCAGTTCTTC
TRBV9	.	TRBJ2-3	.	CASSVAPISLDTQYF	TGTGCCAGCAGCGTAGCCCCGATTAGTTTGGATACGCAGTATTTT
TRBV11-2	once	TRBJ2-1	.	CASSLIPFREQFF	TGTGCCAGCAGCTTAATCCCCTTCCGTGAGCAGTTCTTC